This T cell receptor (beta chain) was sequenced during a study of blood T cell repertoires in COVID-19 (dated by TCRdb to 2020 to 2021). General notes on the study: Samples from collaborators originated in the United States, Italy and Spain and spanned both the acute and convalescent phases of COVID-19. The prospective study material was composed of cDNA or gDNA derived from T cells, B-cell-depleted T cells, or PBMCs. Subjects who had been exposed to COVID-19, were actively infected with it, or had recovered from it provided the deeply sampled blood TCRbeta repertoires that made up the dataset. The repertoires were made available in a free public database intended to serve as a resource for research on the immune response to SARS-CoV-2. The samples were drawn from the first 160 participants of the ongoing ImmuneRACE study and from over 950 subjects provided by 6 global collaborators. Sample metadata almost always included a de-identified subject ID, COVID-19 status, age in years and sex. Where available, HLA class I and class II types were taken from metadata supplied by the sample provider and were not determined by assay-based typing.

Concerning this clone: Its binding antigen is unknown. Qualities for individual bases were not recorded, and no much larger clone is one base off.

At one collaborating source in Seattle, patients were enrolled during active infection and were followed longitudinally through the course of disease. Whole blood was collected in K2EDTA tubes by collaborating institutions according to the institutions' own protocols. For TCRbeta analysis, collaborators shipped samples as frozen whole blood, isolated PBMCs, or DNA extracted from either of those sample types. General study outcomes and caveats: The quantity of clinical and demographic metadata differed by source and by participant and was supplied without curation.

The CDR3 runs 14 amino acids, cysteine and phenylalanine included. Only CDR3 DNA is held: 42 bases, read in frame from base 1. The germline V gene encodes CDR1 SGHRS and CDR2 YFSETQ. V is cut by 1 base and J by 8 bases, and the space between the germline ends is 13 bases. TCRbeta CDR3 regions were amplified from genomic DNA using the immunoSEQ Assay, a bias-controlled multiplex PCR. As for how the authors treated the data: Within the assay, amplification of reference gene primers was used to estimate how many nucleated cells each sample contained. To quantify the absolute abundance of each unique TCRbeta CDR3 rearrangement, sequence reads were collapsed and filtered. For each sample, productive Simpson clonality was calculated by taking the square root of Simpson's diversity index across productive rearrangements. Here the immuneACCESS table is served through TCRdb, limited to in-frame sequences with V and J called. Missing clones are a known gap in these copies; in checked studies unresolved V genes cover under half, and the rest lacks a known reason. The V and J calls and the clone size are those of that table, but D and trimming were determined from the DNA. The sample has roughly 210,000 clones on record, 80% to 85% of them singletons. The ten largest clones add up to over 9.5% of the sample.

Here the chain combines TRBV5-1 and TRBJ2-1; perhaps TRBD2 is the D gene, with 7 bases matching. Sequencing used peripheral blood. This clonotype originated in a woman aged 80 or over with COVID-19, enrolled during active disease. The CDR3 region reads CASSLRGAGHEQFF. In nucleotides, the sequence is TGCGCCAGCAGCTTGCGGGGGGCGGGTCATGAGCAGTTCTTC.